These 31 T cell receptor beta chains were all obtained from the same sample, sequenced in a study of T cell responses to AZD1222 COVID-19 vaccine. Only in-frame clones appear in the TCRdb table, and some are missing; sequencing was by immunoSEQ multiplex PCR. This sample carries over 150,000 clones, 80% to 90% of them seen once, and the ten largest clones take about 5.1%. Material: peripheral blood, obtained on day 0 of MenACWY control vaccination. All receptors come from an adult in good health.

The chain is built from TRBV3-1 (or the pseudogene TRBV3-2) and TRBJ1-1; TRBD1 might be the D (6 bases). V was clipped by 0 bases and J by 0 bases, with 8 bases between them. Germline loops: CDR1 LGHDT, CDR2 YNNKEL (reference sequence). The length of the CDR3 is 15 residues. This chain's CDR3 is CASSQDWTVNTEAFF. In nucleotides, the CDR3 is TGTGCCAGCAGCCAAGATTGGACAGTGAACACTGAAGCTTTCTTT.

CDR3 region: CASSHLETLNYGYTF. The CDR3 bases are TGCGCCAGCAGCCACCTGGAGACCCTAAACTATGGCTACACCTTC. The genes are TRBV4-1 and TRBJ1-2, with D unclear. The germline CDR1 and CDR2 sequences are MGHRA and YSYEKL. The CDR3 runs to 15 residues. The germline V and J ends were trimmed by 3 bases and 2 bases, with 13 bases remaining between them.

V gene TRBV5-4 combines with J gene TRBJ1-5, with 7 bases that match TRBD1. In germline, CDR1 is SGHNT, CDR2 YYREEE (reference sequence). Trimming removed 0 bases from V and 5 bases from J; junction bases left unmatched: 2. The CDR3 is made up of 14 amino acids. CDR3 sequence reads: CASSLAGGDQPQHF. The CDR3 bases are TGTGCCAGCAGCTTGGCAGGGGGAGATCAGCCCCAGCATTTT.

This chain joins TRBV19 and TRBJ2-2; D is ambiguous. Germline V gene data show CDR1 as LNHDA and CDR2 as SQIVND (reference sequence). This CDR3 comprises 16 residues. Deletions cut 3 bases from V and 0 bases from J, with 11 bases between. The CDR3 DNA reads TGTGCCAGTAGTATCCTTGGCGGTGCGAACACCGGGGAGCTGTTTTTT. Translation gives CASSILGGANTGELFF.

The chain couples TRBV11-3 to TRBJ1-2; possible D gene TRBD1, 5 bases. Per the germline V gene, CDR1 is SGHNT and CDR2 is YENEEA. With 5 bases removed from V and 4 bases from J, the gap between germline ends came to 17 bases. The CDR3 runs 15 residues. The CDR3 DNA follows: TGTGCCAGCAGCCCCCGGAGCCTCGGGACCTATGGCTACACCTTC. It codes for CASSPRSLGTYGYTF.

The rearrangement uses TRBV5-1 and TRBJ1-1; maybe TRBD1 (6 bases). The CDR3 loop spans 17 amino acids. Germline CDR1 and CDR2: SGHRS and YFSETQ. Trimming pared 4 bases from V and 1 base from J, leaving 20 bases between. This CDR3 is CASSPGWGAVRNTEAFF. The CDR3 region has the DNA TGCGCCAGCAGCCCCGGCTGGGGGGCCGTAAGGAACACTGAAGCTTTCTTT.

CDR3: CASSLIAQGAEETQYF. The CDR3, as DNA: TGTGCCAGCAGCTTGATTGCGCAGGGGGCTGAGGAGACCCAGTACTTC. The chain couples TRBV5-6 to TRBJ2-5, with 8 bases that match TRBD1. Trimming at V came to 1 base and at J to 5 bases, leaving 10 bases not matched to a gene. Germline CDR1 SGHDT, CDR2 YYEEEE. The CDR3 covers 16 residues.

V usage is TRBV5-5 and J usage is TRBJ1-1; perhaps TRBD1 as D (6 bases). Germline CDR1 is SGHKS and CDR2 is YYEKEE (reference sequence). CDR3 size: 14 residues. V was shortened by 6 bases and J by 5 bases, with 17 bases between the two germline ends. The CDR3 region is CASTAVGGRTEAFF. In DNA, the CDR3 is TGTGCCAGCACCGCCGTGGGGGGGCGGACTGAAGCTTTCTTT.

The chain combines TRBV5-1 with TRBJ1-6; D gene uncertain. The CDR3 is 15 residues long. Germline lookup yields CDR1 SGHRS and CDR2 YFSETQ. Trimming took off 2 bases at V and 3 bases at J, with 9 bases between the two ends. The CDR3, as DNA: TGCGCCAGCAGCTTAGCAGGAGTCTATAATTCACCCCTCCACTTT. Protein: CASSLAGVYNSPLHF.

The chain recombines TRBV30 with TRBJ1-1; tentative D call: TRBD1 (5 bases). The V gene lost 0 bases and the J gene lost 5 bases, with 10 bases spanning the gap. The CDR3 contains 13 residues. The germline gives CDR1 GTSNPN, CDR2 SVGIG (reference sequence). The CDR3 loop is CAWSVSSGTEAFF. Here the CDR3 DNA reads TGTGCCTGGAGTGTTTCCTCAGGGACTGAAGCTTTCTTT. The entire variable domain, with the rest obtained from reference TRBV30 and TRBJ1-1, is as follows: SQTIHQWPATLVQPVGSPLSLECTVEGTSNPNLYWYRQAAGRGLQLLFYSVGIGQISSEVPQNLSASRPQDRQFILSSKKLLLSDSGFYLCAWSVSSGTEAFFGQGTRLTVV.

The chain has TRBV19 and TRBJ1-1; D is uncertain. Looked up from germline, CDR1 is LNHDA and CDR2 is SQIVND (reference sequence). This CDR3 contains 12 residues. Between the trimmed V and J ends, which lost 4 bases and 2 bases, there was a span of 5 bases. CDR3 coding DNA: TGTGCCAGTAGTACCCGAAACACTGAAGCTTTCTTT. As protein: CASSTRNTEAFF.

This clone was detected ten times or more. V usage is TRBV7-9 and J usage is TRBJ1-1; D call uncertain. The CDR3 is 14 amino acids. Germline assignment: CDR1 SEHNR and CDR2 FQNEAQ (reference sequence). V was clipped by 5 bases and J by 2 bases, with 12 bases between them. In DNA form, the CDR3 reads TGTGCCAGCAGCCCACCGGTTTTTAACACTGAAGCTTTCTTT. This sequence encodes CASSPPVFNTEAFF.

This clone was seen a single time. The chain employs TRBV11-2 and TRBJ2-7, with TRBD1 matching 7 bases. The CDR3 contains 11 residues. Unmatched junction bases numbered 0, after V lost 6 bases and J lost 4 bases. CDR1 and CDR2 (germline): SGHAT, FQNNGV. The CDR3 DNA reads as TGTGCCAGCAGGACAGGGTACGAGCAGTACGTC. Its translation is CASRTGYEQYV.

The J gene is TRBJ1-2, the V gene TRBV19; 7 positions agree with TRBD1. With 5 bases clipped from V and 4 bases from J, the junction kept 7 bases outside the gene matches. Germline CDR1 is LNHDA and CDR2 is SQIVND (reference sequence). CDR3 size: 14 residues. CDR3 in amino acids: CASSLATGSYGYTF. CDR3 coding DNA: TGTGCCAGTAGTCTCGCGACAGGGAGCTATGGCTACACCTTC.

This clone was detected once. The chain combines TRBV24-1 with TRBJ2-3; 8 bases align to TRBD2. V shed 5 bases, J shed 0 bases, and the junction held 12 bases outside the gene matches. This CDR3 spans 18 amino acids. Germline assignment: CDR1 KGHDR and CDR2 SFDVKD. The CDR3 protein is CATSGVSAGVASTDTQYF. In DNA form, the CDR3 reads TGTGCCACCAGTGGGGTGTCAGCGGGAGTGGCTAGCACAGATACGCAGTATTTT.

The J gene is TRBJ2-4, the V gene TRBV11-2; TRBD1 matches 8 bases. With 5 bases clipped from V and 9 bases from J, the junction kept 6 bases outside the gene matches. Germline CDR1 is SGHAT and CDR2 is FQNNGV. This CDR3 comprises 13 residues. The CDR3 DNA reads as TGTGCCAGCAGCGCATCAGGGGGCCTCATTCAGTACTTC. Amino acid sequence: CASSASGGLIQYF. The complete variable domain, with remaining parts taken from reference TRBV11-2 and TRBJ2-4, reads EAGVAQSPRYKIIEKRQSVAFWCNPISGHATLYWYQQILGQGPKLLIQFQNNGVVDDSQLPKDRFSAERLKGVDSTLKIQPAKLEDSAVYLCASSASGGLIQYFGAGTRLSVL.

CDR3 sequence: CASSSDSYSNQPQHF. DNA for the CDR3: TGTGCCAGCAGTTCCGACAGTTATAGCAATCAGCCCCAGCATTTT. The rearrangement joins TRBV28 to TRBJ1-5; a weak D match, TRBD1 (5 bases). The CDR3 extends over 15 amino acids. Germline CDR1 is MDHEN and CDR2 is SYDVKM. The V end was cut by 4 bases, the J end by 0 bases, with 10 bases between.

This clone was seen a single time. The rearrangement joins TRBV19 to TRBJ2-6; D gene unclear. The CDR3 is 16 residues long. Germline V gene sequence: CDR1 LNHDA, CDR2 SQIVND (reference sequence). V lost 0 bases to trimming and J lost 1 base, with 7 bases between them. The CDR3 DNA sequence: TGTGCCAGTAGTATAGATCAAACTTCTGGGGCCAACGTCCTGACTTTC. Its translation: CASSIDQTSGANVLTF.

The CDR3 coding sequence is TGCGCCAGCAGCCACGGACAGTTTAATTCACCCCTCCACTTT. It is translated as CASSHGQFNSPLHF. The rearrangement uses TRBV5-1 and TRBJ1-6; tentatively, D is TRBD1 (6 bases). Germline loops: CDR1 SGHRS, CDR2 YFSETQ. V lost 4 bases, J lost 6 bases, and 11 bases lay in between. The CDR3 runs to 14 residues.

The chain combines TRBV11-2 with TRBJ1-1, with a weak D call TRBD1 (5 bases). The germline CDR1 and CDR2 sequences are SGHAT and FQNNGV. The CDR3 totals 12 residues. Trimming pared 1 base from V and 5 bases from J, leaving 5 bases between. CDR3: CASSLAGTEAFF. In nucleotides, the CDR3 is TGTGCCAGCAGCTTAGCAGGGACTGAAGCTTTCTTT. Supplemented by reference TRBV11-2 and TRBJ1-1, the full variable domain reads EAGVAQSPRYKIIEKRQSVAFWCNPISGHATLYWYQQILGQGPKLLIQFQNNGVVDDSQLPKDRFSAERLKGVDSTLKIQPAKLEDSAVYLCASSLAGTEAFFGQGTRLTVV.

The chain employs TRBV19 and TRBJ2-5; 7 bases fit TRBD1. The CDR3 loop spans 13 amino acids. Germline CDR1 and CDR2: LNHDA and SQIVND (reference sequence). V was clipped by 3 bases and J by 5 bases; unmatched bases: 3. The CDR3 sequence is CASSILRGETQYF. CDR3 nucleotides: TGTGCCAGTAGTATCCTCAGGGGGGAGACCCAGTACTTC.

This clone was recorded once. This chain links TRBV12-5 with TRBJ2-3; D gene uncertain. CDR1 LGHNT and CDR2 FRNRAP come from the germline V gene. There are 13 residues in the CDR3. V was cut by 6 bases and J by 3 bases, with 10 bases left in between. This CDR3 is CASGRSGTDTQYF. In DNA, the CDR3 is TGTGCTAGTGGACGGAGTGGAACAGATACGCAGTATTTT.

CDR3 in amino acids: CASSLEGILGNTEAFF. The CDR3 bases are TGTGCCAGCAGCTTGGAGGGGATATTAGGGAACACTGAAGCTTTCTTT. The rearrangement links TRBV11-3 to TRBJ1-1; a weak D match, TRBD1 (5 bases). The V gene lost 3 bases and the J gene lost 1 base, with 15 bases spanning the gap. This CDR3 has 16 residues. Germline assignment: CDR1 SGHNT and CDR2 YENEEA.

This chain uses TRBV6-6 with TRBJ2-5; 13 bases are a match to TRBD2. After removal of 4 bases from V and 1 base from J, the junction contained 3 bases not matched to a gene. CDR1 is MNHNY and CDR2 is SVGAGI in the germline V gene (reference sequence). The CDR3 extends over 16 amino acids. The CDR3 is CASSSGLAGFQETQYF. The DNA of the CDR3 is TGTGCCAGCAGTTCGGGACTAGCGGGATTCCAAGAGACCCAGTACTTC.

The CDR3 loop reads CASTMGGGSDEQFF. The CDR3 DNA follows: TGTGCCAGCACCATGGGGGGGGGCAGTGATGAGCAGTTCTTC. This rearrangement joins TRBV28 to TRBJ2-1; tentative D call: TRBD2 (7 bases). The CDR3 extends over 14 amino acids. Germline loops: CDR1 MDHEN, CDR2 SYDVKM. V was clipped by 7 bases and J by 8 bases, with 18 bases between them.

The gene calls are TRBV19 and TRBJ1-2; D call uncertain. Germline V gene sequence: CDR1 LNHDA, CDR2 SQIVND (reference sequence). The CDR3 totals 13 residues. V was clipped by 5 bases and J by 7 bases, with 14 bases between them. The CDR3 nucleotides are TGTGCCAGTAGTCCGGGATTACGCCCTGGCTACACCTTC. Translation: CASSPGLRPGYTF.

This clone was counted a few times. CDR3 in DNA: TGTGCCAGCAGCTTAGGGGCCGGAGTGTATTTT. It codes for CASSLGAGVYF. This chain links TRBV7-2 with TRBJ2-3; the D is unclear. This CDR3 region has 11 residues. V dropped 1 base and J dropped 14 bases, with 10 bases sitting between them. The germline V gene has CDR1 SGHTA and CDR2 FQGNSA.

V is TRBV2 and J is TRBJ2-7; 7 bases map to TRBD2. Germline loops: CDR1 SNHLY, CDR2 FYNNEI. CDR3 length equals 14 residues. V shed 6 bases, J shed 2 bases, and the junction held 7 bases outside the gene matches. CDR3 DNA sequence: TGTGCCAGCAGCCGAGCGGGGCGAACCTACGAGCAGTACGTC. Translation gives CASSRAGRTYEQYV.

In its sample, this clone was seen once. The chain combines TRBV19 with TRBJ1-2; tentative D call: TRBD1 (6 bases). Trimming stripped 7 bases from V and 7 bases from J, with 16 bases between. The germline V gene encodes CDR1 LNHDA and CDR2 SQIVND (reference sequence). This CDR3 is built from 13 residues. The CDR3 nucleotides read TGTGCCAGTACCCTTCCGGGGGCTGGTGGCTACACCTTC. Translated, it gives CASTLPGAGGYTF.

V and J are TRBV13 and TRBJ2-6; no definite D call. The germline V gene encodes CDR1 PRHDT and CDR2 FYEKMQ (reference sequence). Trimming left V 0 bases short and J 0 bases short, with 3 bases between. The CDR3 has 15 residues. Written as DNA, the CDR3 is TGTGCCAGCAGCTTAGGGGGCTCTGGGGCCAACGTCCTGACTTTC. Residues: CASSLGGSGANVLTF.

The V gene is TRBV19, the J gene TRBJ2-7; D is possibly TRBD2 (6 bases). CDR3 length: 14 amino acids. The germline gives CDR1 LNHDA, CDR2 SQIVND (reference sequence). Trimming stripped 1 base from V and 4 bases from J, with 11 bases between. The CDR3 DNA reads as TGTGCCAGTAGTATAGCTGAGGGGACTTACGAGCAGTACTTC. Its translation is CASSIAEGTYEQYF.